This record covers a single TCR beta chain. This clone may be a read error of a much larger clone one base away. Without the conserved terminal phenylalanine or tryptophan, this CDR3 likely stems from a read error. This specimen comes from a study of read filtering for tumor transcriptome and immune sequencing. This library used roughly 430 ng RNA and molecular barcoded adaptors spanning alpha/delta and beta/gamma chains. Each CDR3 protein is one row after TCRdb ran MiXCR on the reads. The table records roughly 69,000 distinct CDR3 sequences, roughly 13% of them present only once. The CDR3 loop spans 17 amino acids. Looked up from germline, CDR1 is SGHTS and CDR2 is YDEGEE. The J segment lost 0 bases and the V segment lost 3 bases, leaving 7 bases of the junction unmatched.

The sequence derives from a donor at least 40 years old with multiple myeloma. V usage is TRBV5-8 and J usage is TRBJ1-5; 9 nucleotides line up with TRBD1. The source material was a population of CD138-negative cells sorted from bone marrow. The CDR3 loop is CASSWGQGVYSNQPQHL. In DNA form, the CDR3 reads TGTGCCAGCAGCTGGGGACAGGGCGTCTATAGCAATCAGCCCCAGCATCTT.